These 24 T cell receptor beta chains were sequenced from one sample in a study of blood T cell repertoires in COVID-19. Sequenced by immunoSEQ multiplex PCR; TCRdb stores in-frame clones only, minus some. The repertoire has 200,000 to 300,000 clones, roughly 83% of them found once; the top ten carry roughly a tenth. Material: peripheral blood. The source is a woman of 80 years or more with acute or convalescent COVID-19.

V usage is TRBV18 and J usage is TRBJ1-5; 9 positions match TRBD1. Looked up from germline, CDR1 is KGHSH and CDR2 is LQKENI. V was clipped by 6 bases and J by 6 bases; unmatched bases: 12. This CDR3 is 16 amino acids long. The CDR3 sequence: CASSPGQGVTGQPQHF. In DNA, the CDR3 is TGTGCCAGCTCCCCGGGACAGGGCGTAACGGGTCAGCCCCAGCATTTT.

The gene calls are TRBV28 and TRBJ1-1; 7 nucleotides line up with TRBD1. The CDR3 loop spans 13 amino acids. Germline V gene lookup returns CDR1 MDHEN and CDR2 SYDVKM. Trimming cost V 7 bases and J 7 bases; bases outside gene matches: 9. The CDR3 sequence: CASNRGPSLEAFF. The CDR3 DNA is TGTGCCAGCAATAGGGGGCCGTCCCTTGAAGCTTTCTTT.

This chain connects TRBV27 to TRBJ1-1; TRBD1 might be the D (6 bases). This CDR3 is built from 13 residues. V dropped 3 bases and J dropped 7 bases, with 12 bases sitting between them. CDR1 is MNHEY, CDR2 SMNVEV, per germline (reference sequence). The CDR3 bases are TGTGCCAGCAGTTTGAGGGAGGGGGATGAAGCTTTCTTT. As protein: CASSLREGDEAFF.

This clone showed up just a few times. This sequence joins TRBV19 and TRBJ2-3; 8 nucleotides match TRBD1. CDR3 length: 15 amino acids. The ends lost 6 bases at V and 1 base at J; junction bases unmatched: 6. The germline V gene has CDR1 LNHDA and CDR2 SQIVND (reference sequence). CDR3 in amino acids: CASRDRAFGTDTQYF. DNA for the CDR3: TGTGCCAGTAGGGACAGGGCGTTTGGCACAGATACGCAGTATTTT. The whole variable domain, remainder taken from reference TRBV19 and TRBJ2-3, is DGGITQSPKYLFRKEGQNVTLSCEQNLNHDAMYWYRQDPGQGLRLIYYSQIVNDFQKGDIAEGYSVSREKKESFPLTVTSAQKNPTAFYLCASRDRAFGTDTQYFGPGTRLTVL.

This clone is a singleton in its sample. The chain has TRBV5-1 and TRBJ1-6; D perhaps matches TRBD1 (5 bases). Deletions cut 4 bases from V and 10 bases from J, with 15 bases between. Germline V lookup: CDR1 SGHRS, CDR2 YFSETQ. The CDR3 extends over 14 amino acids. CDR3 bases: TGCGCCAGCAGCACCCAGGGAAGCCAATCACCCCTCCACTTT. It encodes CASSTQGSQSPLHF. Together with reference TRBV5-1 and TRBJ1-6, the CDR3 gives the full variable domain: KAGVTQTPRYLIKTRGQQVTLSCSPISGHRSVSWYQQTPGQGLQFLFEYFSETQRNKGNFPGRFSGRQFSNSRSEMNVSTLELGDSALYLCASSTQGSQSPLHFGNGTRLTVT.

V gene TRBV6-5 combines with J gene TRBJ2-2, with D uncertain. Germline CDR1 MNHEY, CDR2 SVGAGI. This CDR3 contains 15 residues. Deletions cut 8 bases from V and 0 bases from J, with 13 bases between. The CDR3 spells CASARSGANTGELFF. Written as DNA, the CDR3 is TGTGCCAGCGCCCGATCTGGAGCGAACACCGGGGAGCTGTTTTTT.

The chain links TRBV6-5 to TRBJ1-2; the D is unclear. Germline assignment: CDR1 MNHEY and CDR2 SVGAGI. V lost 5 bases and J lost 2, with 9 bases in between. CDR3 length equals 13 residues. Written as DNA, the CDR3 is TGTGCCAGCAGTATTGGGCGAAACTATGGCTACACCTTC. The encoded protein is CASSIGRNYGYTF.

V usage is TRBV11-2 and J usage is TRBJ1-2; D is undetermined. In germline, CDR1 is SGHAT, CDR2 FQNNGV. The CDR3 length is 13 residues. V was trimmed by 4 bases and J by 4 bases, leaving 10 bases between them. The CDR3: CASSSAGSYGYTF. Written as DNA, the CDR3 is TGTGCCAGCAGCTCAGCAGGAAGCTATGGCTACACCTTC.

The chain couples TRBV7-9 to TRBJ2-1; perhaps TRBD2 as D (5 bases). CDR3 length equals 12 residues. Trimming took off 0 bases at V and 15 bases at J, with 12 bases between the two ends. The V gene's germline CDR1 is SEHNR and CDR2 FQNEAQ (reference sequence). The CDR3 DNA sequence: TGTGCCAGCAGCTTAGCCCGTGGGAGAGGGTTCTTC. Translated, it gives CASSLARGRGFF.

This sequence joins TRBV19 and TRBJ2-3; D remains unclear. The V end lost 3 bases, the J end lost 2 bases, and 12 bases lay between the germline ends. CDR1 and CDR2 (germline): LNHDA, SQIVND (reference sequence). The CDR3 is 15 residues long. The CDR3 reads CASSISIYVTDTQYF. CDR3 nucleotides: TGTGCCAGTAGTATTTCTATTTACGTCACAGATACGCAGTATTTT.

This clone has just a few counts. The chain recombines TRBV28 with TRBJ1-2; D not certain. Between the trimmed V and J ends, which lost 3 bases and 2 bases, there was a span of 16 bases. The CDR3 consists of 16 residues. CDR1 and CDR2 (germline): MDHEN, SYDVKM. CDR3 bases: TGTGCCAGCAGTTTGGAAGGCGGTGCTCTAAACTATGGCTACACCTTC. This gives the protein CASSLEGGALNYGYTF.

This clone was detected only once. J is TRBJ2-2 and V is TRBV5-3; 11 bases align to TRBD2. TRBV5-3 is sorted into the ORF group, with uncertain function. J lost 6 bases, V lost 1 base, and 5 bases had no gene match. This CDR3 is built from 16 residues. DNA for the CDR3: TGTGCCAGAAGCTTGCCTAGCGGGGGGTGCCCCGGGGAGCTGTTTTTT. This gives the protein CARSLPSGGCPGELFF.

This chain uses TRBV18 with TRBJ2-7; TRBD1 matches 10 bases. The germline V gene has CDR1 KGHSH and CDR2 LQKENI. V dropped 3 bases and J dropped 4; count of bases not matched to a gene: 3. The CDR3 totals 14 residues. This chain's CDR3 is CASSPGDRGYEQYF. The CDR3 bases are TGTGCCAGCTCACCCGGGGACAGGGGTTACGAGCAGTACTTC.

V gene TRBV27 combines with J gene TRBJ1-5, with a weak D call TRBD1 (5 bases). The CDR3 is made up of 14 amino acids. From germline, CDR1 is MNHEY and CDR2 SMNVEV (reference sequence). V was pared by 6 bases and J by 7 bases, with 16 bases between. The CDR3 DNA reads TGTGCCAGCAGACCTCCGGGGGGGACCCAGCCCCAGCATTTT. It encodes CASRPPGGTQPQHF.

This clone was counted a few times. This rearrangement joins TRBV2 to TRBJ1-3; D unclear. The CDR3 contains 13 residues. In germline, CDR1 is SNHLY, CDR2 FYNNEI. Trimming pared 7 bases from V and 3 bases from J, leaving 10 bases between. This CDR3 reads CASKRTVGNTIYF. The CDR3 nucleotides read TGTGCCAGCAAGCGGACGGTTGGAAACACCATATATTTT.

The chain combines TRBV19 with TRBJ2-7, with 11 nucleotides matching TRBD2. CDR1 and CDR2 from the germline V gene are LNHDA and SQIVND (reference sequence). After removal of 3 bases from V and 2 bases from J, the junction contained 3 bases not matched to a gene. This CDR3 is built from 15 residues. The chain's CDR3 is CASSMTSGATYEQYF. CDR3 nucleotide sequence: TGTGCCAGTAGTATGACTAGCGGGGCGACCTACGAGCAGTACTTC.

A few counts support this clone. The J gene is TRBJ1-6, the V gene TRBV11-3, with a weak D call TRBD1 (6 bases). Germline V gives CDR1 SGHNT, CDR2 YENEEA. The ends were cut back, 5 bases at V and 12 bases at J, with 14 bases in the middle. This CDR3 has 13 amino acids. The CDR3 nucleotides are TGTGCCAGCAGCGCTCGAGAAGGGGGACCCCTCCACTTT. Its protein product is CASSAREGGPLHF.

The CDR3 loop is CASSLAGDTQYF. CDR3 in DNA: TGTGCCAGCAGCTTAGCAGGGGATACGCAGTATTTT. This sequence joins TRBV5-5 and TRBJ2-3, with D tentatively TRBD1 (5 bases). CDR1 and CDR2 from the germline V gene are SGHKS and YYEKEE (reference sequence). Trimming removed 2 bases from V and 6 bases from J, with 7 bases in between. The CDR3 is made up of 12 amino acids. Combining the CDR3 with reference TRBV5-5 and TRBJ2-3 gives the whole variable domain DAGVTQSPTHLIKTRGQQVTLRCSPISGHKSVSWYQQVLGQGPQFIFQYYEKEERGRGNFPDRFSARQFPNYSSELNVNALLLGDSALYLCASSLAGDTQYFGPGTRLTVL.

The rearrangement uses TRBV7-2 and TRBJ1-2, with a possible D match to TRBD1 (5 bases). This CDR3 spans 14 amino acids. V gave up 5 bases and J gave up 4 bases, with 14 bases separating them. Germline loops: CDR1 SGHTA, CDR2 FQGNSA. The CDR3 DNA follows: TGTGCCAGCAGCGGGGGGGAACGGAGCTATGGCTACACCTTC. Residues: CASSGGERSYGYTF.

The chain employs TRBV5-1 and TRBJ1-2; unclear D gene. Trimming took off 6 bases at V and 7 bases at J, with 22 bases between the two ends. The CDR3 runs to 15 residues. Per germline, CDR1 SGHRS and CDR2 YFSETQ. The CDR3, as DNA: TGCGCCAGCACCGATGGGGAGGGAAGGAGCGGTGGCTACACCTTC. It specifies CASTDGEGRSGGYTF.

V gene TRBV27 combines with J gene TRBJ1-6, with D perhaps TRBD1 (6 bases). With 5 bases removed from V and 7 bases from J, the gap between germline ends came to 12 bases. CDR1 and CDR2 (germline): MNHEY, SMNVEV (reference sequence). The CDR3 is made up of 14 amino acids. CDR3 DNA: TGTGCCAGCAGTCTGACAGGCGAGAATTCACCCCTCCACTTT. This gives the protein CASSLTGENSPLHF.

The chain uses TRBV18 and TRBJ1-1, with 8 bases aligning to TRBD1. V dropped 3 bases and J dropped 2; count of bases not matched to a gene: 8. The CDR3 length is 16 residues. CDR1 KGHSH and CDR2 LQKENI come from the germline V gene. CDR3 in DNA: TGTGCCAGCTCACCGGACAGGGTTTCGGTAAACACTGAAGCTTTCTTT. This gives the protein CASSPDRVSVNTEAFF. The whole variable domain, remainder taken from reference TRBV18 and TRBJ1-1, is NAGVMQNPRHLVRRRGQEARLRCSPMKGHSHVYWYRQLPEEGLKFMVYLQKENIIDESGMPKERFSAEFPKEGPSILRIQQVVRGDSAAYFCASSPDRVSVNTEAFFGQGTRLTVV.

The chain recombines TRBV5-4 with TRBJ2-5, with a possible D match to TRBD2 (6 bases). The CDR3 sequence is 14 residues long. Trimming removed 4 bases from V and 1 base from J, with 11 bases in between. Germline V gene lookup returns CDR1 SGHNT and CDR2 YYREEE (reference sequence). CDR3 sequence reads: CASSNGSLQETQYF. CDR3 bases: TGTGCCAGCAGCAACGGGAGCCTCCAAGAGACCCAGTACTTC.

J is TRBJ2-6 and V is TRBV6-6; possibly TRBD1 for D (6 bases). Germline CDR1 reads MNHNY; CDR2 reads SVGAGI (reference sequence). The CDR3 contains 14 residues. Between the trimmed V and J ends, which lost 7 bases and 2 bases, there was a span of 9 bases. Here the CDR3 DNA reads TGTGCCAGCAAAGGACAGCCTGGGGCCAACGTCCTGACTTTC. Its protein product is CASKGQPGANVLTF.